Reported below is one TCR beta chain. V shed 4 bases and J 2 bases; nucleotides not matched to a gene: 4. Per the germline V gene, CDR1 is SGHRS and CDR2 is YFSETQ. The CDR3 sequence is 14 residues long. The sample originates from a study of response to subunit inactivated influenza vaccine. Each CDR3 protein is one row after TCRdb ran MiXCR on the RT-PCR reads. This table has 500,000 to 700,000 distinct CDR3 sequences, 20% to 25% appearing once. This same sample was also part of a study on T cells expressing NK-cell markers. Turning to that study: TCR beta libraries carry UMIs added by 5'RACE template switching. Seven sequenced donors out of eight were HCMV-seropositive, one seronegative. Restricting sorting to alpha-beta TCR T cells was achieved in several experiments by an anti-gamma-delta TCR antibody. Roughly 1.0-8% of CD8+ T cells in over 5 donors belonged to dominant NKG2C+ clonotypes. Nothing established the HCMV specificity of expanded NKG2C+ T cell clones.

The J gene is TRBJ2-5, the V gene TRBV5-1; 8 nucleotides align to TRBD1. Source: CD4+ T cells sorted from PBMCs, taken roughly 12 days after vaccination. The origin of this receptor is a man between 45 and 60 years old who received an inactivated influenza vaccine. The CDR3 is CASSTGTGQETQYF. The CDR3 coding sequence is TGCGCCAGCAGCACCGGGACAGGACAAGAGACCCAGTACTTC.